Following are 17 T cell receptor beta chains from one sample sequenced in a study of shared clonotypes between healthy human individuals. Some clones are missing from TCRdb's copy, which holds only in-frame ones; the method was immunoSEQ multiplex PCR. Of some 500,000 clones detected, more than 95% appear once; the ten largest clones hold under 0.065%. Sequenced input: naive CD4+ T cells sorted from blood. The subset was: CD45RA+ positively selected. These receptor sequences come from a woman aged 25 to 45 in good health.

CDR3 loop: CASSPNRGQTQYF. The CDR3 coding sequence is TGCGCCAGCAGCCCCAACAGGGGACAGACCCAGTACTTC. The V and J genes are TRBV5-1 and TRBJ2-5, with TRBD1 identical over 7 bases. CDR1 and CDR2 from the germline V gene are SGHRS and YFSETQ. There are 13 residues in the CDR3. Germline trimming cut 4 bases from V and 6 bases from J; bases unmatched to any gene: 6.

This clone was recorded once. This rearrangement joins TRBV5-1 to TRBJ1-1; 10 positions match TRBD1. J was trimmed by 4 bases and V by 4 bases; bases with no gene match: 7. The CDR3 loop spans 15 amino acids. Germline V gene sequence: CDR1 SGHRS, CDR2 YFSETQ. The CDR3 bases are TGCGCCAGCAGCCAACCGGACAGGGGGGGCACTGAAGCTTTCTTT. It translates to CASSQPDRGGTEAFF.

The chain combines TRBV5-1 with TRBJ1-4, with TRBD1 matching 7 bases. The CDR3 loop spans 13 amino acids. Germline V CDR1 and CDR2: SGHRS, YFSETQ. V gave up 5 bases and J gave up 5 bases; unmatched junction bases: 3. The chain's CDR3 is CASRGQDNEKLFF. DNA for the CDR3: TGCGCCAGCAGAGGACAGGACAATGAAAAACTGTTTTTT. Combining the CDR3 with reference TRBV5-1 and TRBJ1-4 gives the whole variable domain KAGVTQTPRYLIKTRGQQVTLSCSPISGHRSVSWYQQTPGQGLQFLFEYFSETQRNKGNFPGRFSGRQFSNSRSEMNVSTLELGDSALYLCASRGQDNEKLFFGSGTQLSVL.

V gene TRBV7-9 combines with J gene TRBJ1-1; no firm D call. V lost 4 bases and J 4 bases, leaving 10 bases between the germline ends. Germline-derived CDR1 and CDR2 are SEHNR and FQNEAQ (reference sequence). This CDR3 region has 13 residues. The CDR3 DNA is TGTGCCAGCAGCTCGGCCAGCATCACTGAAGCTTTCTTT. Its protein is CASSSASITEAFF.

The chain carries TRBV15 and TRBJ2-5; 7 nucleotides match TRBD2. This CDR3 region has 14 residues. From germline, CDR1 is LNHNV and CDR2 YYDKDF (reference sequence). Trimming cost V 4 bases and J 4 bases; bases outside gene matches: 6. The CDR3 is CATSKRGSVETQYF. In DNA, the CDR3 is TGTGCCACCAGCAAGCGGGGCTCGGTAGAGACCCAGTACTTC. Together with reference TRBV15 and TRBJ2-5, the CDR3 gives the full variable domain: DAMVIQNPRYQVTQFGKPVTLSCSQTLNHNVMYWYQQKSSQAPKLLFHYYDKDFNNEADTPDNFQSRRPNTSFCFLDIRSPGLGDTAMYLCATSKRGSVETQYFGPGTRLLVL.

This rearrangement joins TRBV19 to TRBJ1-5; TRBD1 is a possible D gene (5 bases). V lost 3 bases to trimming and J lost 6 bases, with 15 bases between them. CDR1 and CDR2 from the germline V gene are LNHDA and SQIVND (reference sequence). The CDR3 has 15 residues. CDR3 sequence: CASSMVGGGSQPQHF. In DNA form, the CDR3 reads TGTGCCAGTAGTATGGTTGGCGGGGGGTCTCAGCCCCAGCATTTT.

This sequence joins TRBV7-2 and TRBJ1-1, with D uncertain. The CDR3 loop spans 15 amino acids. In germline, CDR1 is SGHTA, CDR2 FQGNSA. V was cut by 1 base and J by 4 bases, with 13 bases left in between. CDR3 protein: CASSLGNTVGTEAFF. DNA for the CDR3: TGTGCCAGCAGCTTAGGGAATACGGTGGGCACTGAAGCTTTCTTT.

The genes are TRBV27 and TRBJ2-3, with TRBD2 matching 13 bases. The CDR3 extends over 17 amino acids. Germline V CDR1 and CDR2: MNHEY, SMNVEV (reference sequence). V was pared by 5 bases and J by 5 bases, with 10 bases of the junction left unmatched. Here the CDR3 reads CASSPRPGLAGIDTQYF. As DNA, the CDR3 is TGTGCCAGCAGTCCTCGCCCGGGACTAGCGGGAATAGATACGCAGTATTTT.

In the case of this clone: This same CDR3 is encoded by further DNA sequences in the sample. The chain employs TRBV7-8 and TRBJ2-1, with 7 bases that match TRBD1. V was clipped by 4 bases and J by 3 bases; unmatched bases: 3. The CDR3 is 14 residues long. Germline-derived CDR1 and CDR2 are SGHVS and FQNEAQ. This chain's CDR3 is CASSSRDSYNEQFF. The CDR3, as DNA: TGTGCCAGCAGCTCTCGGGACAGCTACAATGAGCAGTTCTTC.

V usage is TRBV7-2 and J usage is TRBJ2-5; D is unresolved. Matching the DNA end better, TRBJ2-7 makes the J call doubtful. This CDR3 comprises 13 residues. Germline V gene lookup returns CDR1 SGHTA and CDR2 FQGNSA. The CDR3 here is CASSSVGGYEQYF. The CDR3 region has the DNA TGTGCCAGCAGCTCTGTAGGTGGCTACGAGCAGTACTTC.

V and J are TRBV5-1 and TRBJ2-7; 12 bases match TRBD1. Germline V gene data show CDR1 as SGHRS and CDR2 as YFSETQ. This CDR3 region has 18 residues. V was pared by 4 bases and J by 6 bases, with 17 bases of the junction left unmatched. CDR3 nucleotides: TGCGCCAGCAGCCTGTCGGGCGGGGGACAGGGGGCGAGGGGCGAGCAGTACTTC. Translation: CASSLSGGGQGARGEQYF.

The rearrangement links TRBV2 to TRBJ1-5; 11 positions agree with TRBD1. This CDR3 has 16 residues. J gave up 4 bases and V 6 bases, and 8 bases lay outside the gene matches. Germline loops: CDR1 SNHLY, CDR2 FYNNEI. Written as DNA, the CDR3 is TGTGCCAGCAGAGGACAGGGGGCTCTTCCGAATCAGCCCCAGCATTTT. It codes for CASRGQGALPNQPQHF.

This chain connects TRBV7-2 to TRBJ2-2, with D hard to call. This CDR3 is built from 16 residues. CDR1 and CDR2 (germline): SGHTA, FQGNSA. Trimming cost V 2 bases and J 2 bases, with 12 bases left between them. DNA for the CDR3: TGTGCCAGCAGCTTAATTCCGAGAGAAAACACCGGGGAGCTGTTTTTT. Translated: CASSLIPRENTGELFF.

The rearrangement links TRBV15 to TRBJ2-7, with 7 bases fitting TRBD2. CDR1 LNHNV and CDR2 YYDKDF come from the germline V gene (reference sequence). CDR3 length equals 15 residues. Losses at the gene ends were 0 bases for V and 3 bases for J; bases not matched to a gene: 5. CDR3 coding DNA: TGTGCCACCAGCAGAGATAACGGACTAGGCTACGAGCAGTACTTC. Protein sequence: CATSRDNGLGYEQYF.

The DNA for the CDR3 is TGTGCCAGCAGCCCAGTACAGGGGGTACTAGGAAACACCATATATTTT. This gives the protein CASSPVQGVLGNTIYF. This chain uses TRBV28 with TRBJ1-3; 8 bases fit TRBD1. CDR3 size: 16 residues. V dropped 6 bases and J dropped 4; count of bases not matched to a gene: 11. Germline CDR1 is MDHEN and CDR2 is SYDVKM.

This chain links TRBV29-1 with TRBJ2-5; 7 positions match TRBD2. The J call is uncertain, as TRBJ2-7 better fits the DNA end. This CDR3 has 12 residues. CDR1 is SQVTM, CDR2 ANQGSEA, per germline. CDR3 sequence (DNA): TGCAGCGCATCCGGGACTATCACCGAGCAGTACTTC. Translating gives CSASGTITEQYF.

This chain's CDR3 is CSAGSSYEQYF. CDR3 DNA: TGCAGTGCAGGGAGCTCCTACGAGCAGTACTTC. The gene calls are TRBV20-1 and TRBJ2-7; tentative D call: TRBD2 (5 bases). Deletions cut 6 bases from V and 0 bases from J, with 6 bases between. The CDR3 sequence is 11 residues long. Germline loops: CDR1 DFQATT, CDR2 SNEGSKA (reference sequence).